The text below deals with one T cell receptor beta chain. The antigen remains unidentified. The entry originates in a study of cytomegalovirus exposure and HLA in healthy donors. It was with 60 Vbeta and 13 Jbeta primers that the PCR ran. Per the study methods: A follow-up analysis tallied approximately 85 million unique TCR beta chains, roughly 11 million shared. Here immunoSEQ multiplex PCR was the method, and the copy in TCRdb shows in-frame clones only, minus some. Clone size and the V and J calls come from that table; the DNA yielded D and trimming. This table holds about 190,000 clones, more than 9.5% found once. Study-level findings and limits: Rarity characterized most TCR sequences, yet some public TCRs appeared in many donors. Earlier analysis found most TCR beta V segments productive about 87% or about 30% of the time. The study flagged about 150 TCR beta chains as cytomegalovirus-associated.

This CDR3 is built from 15 residues. The germline gives CDR1 KGHSH, CDR2 LQKENI. V was trimmed by 1 base and J by 0 bases, leaving 8 bases between them. This receptor was taken from a man aged 45-65 years in good health and CMV-seropositive. The chain couples TRBV18 to TRBJ2-3; TRBD2 is a possible D gene (5 bases). Sequencing used PBMCs. The CDR3 nucleotides read TGTGCCAGCTCACCACTAGCGATTAGCACAGATACGCAGTATTTT. This sequence encodes CASSPLAISTDTQYF.